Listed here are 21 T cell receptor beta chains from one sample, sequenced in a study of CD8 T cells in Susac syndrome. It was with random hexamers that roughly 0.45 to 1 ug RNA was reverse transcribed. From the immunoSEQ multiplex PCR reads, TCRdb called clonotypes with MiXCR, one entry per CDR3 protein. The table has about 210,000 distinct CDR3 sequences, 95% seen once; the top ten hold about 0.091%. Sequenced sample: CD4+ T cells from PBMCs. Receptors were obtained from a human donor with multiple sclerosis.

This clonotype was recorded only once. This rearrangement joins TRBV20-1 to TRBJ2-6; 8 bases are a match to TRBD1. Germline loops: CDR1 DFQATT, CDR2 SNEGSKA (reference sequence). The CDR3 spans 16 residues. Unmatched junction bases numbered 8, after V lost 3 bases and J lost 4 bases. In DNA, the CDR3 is TGCAGTGCTAGTGGACAGGGAGTCCCCGGGGCCAACGTCCTGACTTTC. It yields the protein CSASGQGVPGANVLTF.

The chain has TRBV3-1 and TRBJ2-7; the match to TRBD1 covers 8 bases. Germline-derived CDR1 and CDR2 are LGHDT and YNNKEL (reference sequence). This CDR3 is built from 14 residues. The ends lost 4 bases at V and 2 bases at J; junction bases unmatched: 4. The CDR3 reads CASSPRQGTYEQYF. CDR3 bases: TGTGCCAGCAGCCCTAGACAGGGGACCTACGAGCAGTACTTC.

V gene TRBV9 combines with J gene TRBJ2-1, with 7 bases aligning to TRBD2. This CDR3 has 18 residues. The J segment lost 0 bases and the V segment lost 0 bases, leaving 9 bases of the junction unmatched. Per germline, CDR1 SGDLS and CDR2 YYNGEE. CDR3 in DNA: TGTGCCAGCAGCGTAGCAAGCGGGGCCCCTCTCTCCTACAATGAGCAGTTCTTC. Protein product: CASSVASGAPLSYNEQFF.

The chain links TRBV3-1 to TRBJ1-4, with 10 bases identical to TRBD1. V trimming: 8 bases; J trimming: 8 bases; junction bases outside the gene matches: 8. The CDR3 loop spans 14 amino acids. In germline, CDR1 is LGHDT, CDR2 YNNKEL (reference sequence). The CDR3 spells CASSRQGAIEKLFF. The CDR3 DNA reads TGTGCCAGCTCGAGACAGGGGGCTATAGAAAAACTGTTTTTT.

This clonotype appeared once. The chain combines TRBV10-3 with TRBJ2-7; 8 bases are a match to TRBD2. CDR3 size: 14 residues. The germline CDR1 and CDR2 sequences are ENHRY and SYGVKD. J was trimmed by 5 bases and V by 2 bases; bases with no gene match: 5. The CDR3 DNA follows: TGTGCCATCAGTGAGCCAGCGGGAGAGGACGAGCAGTACTTC. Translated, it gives CAISEPAGEDEQYF.

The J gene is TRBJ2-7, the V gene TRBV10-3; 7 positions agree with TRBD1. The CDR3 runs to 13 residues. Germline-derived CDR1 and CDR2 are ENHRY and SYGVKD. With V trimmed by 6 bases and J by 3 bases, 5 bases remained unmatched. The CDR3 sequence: CAIRPGTDYEQYF. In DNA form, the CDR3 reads TGTGCCATCAGACCCGGGACAGACTACGAGCAGTACTTC.

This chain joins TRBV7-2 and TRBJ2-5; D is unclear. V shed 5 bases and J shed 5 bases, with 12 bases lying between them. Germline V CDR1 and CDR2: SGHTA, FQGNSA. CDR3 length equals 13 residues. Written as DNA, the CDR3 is TGTGCCAGCAGCCTCCTCCGGTTGGAGACCCAGTACTTC. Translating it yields CASSLLRLETQYF.

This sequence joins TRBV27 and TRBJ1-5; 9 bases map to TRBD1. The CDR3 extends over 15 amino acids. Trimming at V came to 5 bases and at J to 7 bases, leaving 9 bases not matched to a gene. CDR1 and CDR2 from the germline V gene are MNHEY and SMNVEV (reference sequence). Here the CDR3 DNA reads TGTGCCAGCAGTCCTAGGACAGGGGTCTTGCAGCCCCAGCATTTT. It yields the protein CASSPRTGVLQPQHF.

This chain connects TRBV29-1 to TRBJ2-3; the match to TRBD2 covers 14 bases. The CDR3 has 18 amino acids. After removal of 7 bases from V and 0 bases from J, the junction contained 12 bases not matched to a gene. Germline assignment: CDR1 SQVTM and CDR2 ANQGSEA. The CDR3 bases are TGCAGCGCCCTAGGACTAGCGGGGGGCCGCACTAGCACAGATACGCAGTATTTT. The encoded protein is CSALGLAGGRTSTDTQYF.

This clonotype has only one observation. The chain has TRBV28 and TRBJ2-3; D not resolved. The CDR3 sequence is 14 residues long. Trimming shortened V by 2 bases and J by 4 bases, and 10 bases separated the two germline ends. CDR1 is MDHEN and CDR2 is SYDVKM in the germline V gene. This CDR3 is CASSLPQPADTQYF. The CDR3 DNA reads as TGTGCCAGCAGTTTACCACAGCCAGCAGATACGCAGTATTTT.

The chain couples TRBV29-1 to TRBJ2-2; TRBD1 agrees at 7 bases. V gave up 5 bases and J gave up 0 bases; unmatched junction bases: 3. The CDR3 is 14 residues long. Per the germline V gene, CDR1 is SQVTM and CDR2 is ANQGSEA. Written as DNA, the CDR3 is TGCAGCGTTAAGACAGGGACGAACACCGGGGAGCTGTTTTTT. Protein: CSVKTGTNTGELFF.

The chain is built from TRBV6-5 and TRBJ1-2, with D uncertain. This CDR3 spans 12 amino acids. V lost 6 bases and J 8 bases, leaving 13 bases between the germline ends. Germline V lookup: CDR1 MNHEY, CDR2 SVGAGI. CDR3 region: CASSRPYMGYTF. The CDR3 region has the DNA TGTGCCAGCAGCCGCCCCTACATGGGCTACACCTTC.

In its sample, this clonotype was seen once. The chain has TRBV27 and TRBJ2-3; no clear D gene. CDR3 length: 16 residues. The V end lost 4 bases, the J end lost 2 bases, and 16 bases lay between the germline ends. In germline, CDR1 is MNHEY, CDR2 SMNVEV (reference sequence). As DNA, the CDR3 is TGTGCCAGCAGTTCCCCCCTAGGGAAACCCACAGATACGCAGTATTTT. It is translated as CASSSPLGKPTDTQYF.

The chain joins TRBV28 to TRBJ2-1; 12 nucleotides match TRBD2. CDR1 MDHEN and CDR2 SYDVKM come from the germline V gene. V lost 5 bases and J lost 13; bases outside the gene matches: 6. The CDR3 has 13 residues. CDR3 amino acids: CASSAGLAGSQFF. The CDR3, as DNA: TGTGCCAGCAGTGCGGGACTAGCGGGTTCTCAGTTCTTC.

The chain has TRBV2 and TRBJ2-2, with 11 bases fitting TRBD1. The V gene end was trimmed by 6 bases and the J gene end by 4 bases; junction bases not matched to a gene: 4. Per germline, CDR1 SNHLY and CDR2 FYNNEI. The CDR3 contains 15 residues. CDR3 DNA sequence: TGTGCCAGCAGCGCGGACAGGGGGCCCACCGGGGAGCTGTTTTTT. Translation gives CASSADRGPTGELFF.

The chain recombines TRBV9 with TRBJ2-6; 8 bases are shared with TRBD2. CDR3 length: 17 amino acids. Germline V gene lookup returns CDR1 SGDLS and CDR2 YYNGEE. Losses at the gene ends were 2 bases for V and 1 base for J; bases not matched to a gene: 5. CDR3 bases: TGTGCCAGCAGCGTTTCCAGCGGGAGTTCTGGGGCCAACGTCCTGACTTTC. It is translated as CASSVSSGSSGANVLTF.

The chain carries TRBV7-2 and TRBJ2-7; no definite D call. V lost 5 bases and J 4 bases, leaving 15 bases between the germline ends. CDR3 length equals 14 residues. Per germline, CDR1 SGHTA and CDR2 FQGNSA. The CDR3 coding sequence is TGTGCCAGCAGCCGACTGACGGAAAGATACGAGCAGTACTTC. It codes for CASSRLTERYEQYF.

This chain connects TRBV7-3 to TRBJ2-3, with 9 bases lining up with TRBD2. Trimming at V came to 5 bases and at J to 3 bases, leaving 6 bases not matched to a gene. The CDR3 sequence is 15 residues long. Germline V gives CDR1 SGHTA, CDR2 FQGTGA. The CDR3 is CASSHSGGMTDTQYF. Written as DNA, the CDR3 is TGTGCCAGCAGCCACAGCGGGGGGATGACAGATACGCAGTATTTT.

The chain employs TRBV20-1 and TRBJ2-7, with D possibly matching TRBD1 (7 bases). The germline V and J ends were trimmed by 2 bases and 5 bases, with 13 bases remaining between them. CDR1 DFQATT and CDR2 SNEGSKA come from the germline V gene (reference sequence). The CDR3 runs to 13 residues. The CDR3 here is CSARRQGGNEQYF. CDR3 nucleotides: TGCAGTGCTAGACGACAGGGAGGAAACGAGCAGTACTTC.

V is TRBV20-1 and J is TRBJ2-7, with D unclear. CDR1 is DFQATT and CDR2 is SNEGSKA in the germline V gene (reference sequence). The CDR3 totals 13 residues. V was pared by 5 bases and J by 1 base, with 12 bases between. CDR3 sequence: CSARLVGSYEQYF. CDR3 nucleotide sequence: TGCAGTGCTCGTCTAGTCGGTTCCTACGAGCAGTACTTC.

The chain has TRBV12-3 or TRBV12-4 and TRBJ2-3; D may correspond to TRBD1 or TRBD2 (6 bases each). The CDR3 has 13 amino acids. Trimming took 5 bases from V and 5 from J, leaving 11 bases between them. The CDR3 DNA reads TGTGCCAGCAGTCCGGGGGCTGAAGATACGCAGTATTTT. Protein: CASSPGAEDTQYF.